This passage covers 15 T cell receptor beta chains from one sample sequenced in a study of T cells in pancreatic ductal adenocarcinoma (dated by TCRdb to the late 2010s). Selected pancreatic ductal adenocarcinoma patients had undergone surgery without neoadjuvant therapy. Libraries were built with the immunoSEQ multiplex PCR assay. The table comes from immuneACCESS by way of TCRdb, which keeps in-frame sequences with V and J called. Part of the clones is missing from these tables; in studies checked, under half for an unresolved V gene and the rest for unknown reasons. In all, the sample holds about 31,000 clones, and roughly 92% of those were seen once. Of the sample, less than 2.5% is held by the ten largest clones. Source material: PBMCs. The receptors were gathered from a human donor with pancreatic ductal adenocarcinoma.

The chain has TRBV6-1 and TRBJ2-5; D gene unclear. Trimming removed 5 bases at V and 1 base at J, with 14 bases between. The length of the CDR3 is 15 residues. Per germline, CDR1 MNHNS and CDR2 SASEGT. The CDR3 loop reads CASSQNGIGQETQYF. The DNA for the CDR3 is TGTGCCAGCAGTCAAAATGGAATCGGCCAAGAGACCCAGTACTTC.

The chain recombines TRBV28 with TRBJ2-7, with TRBD2 matching 7 bases. The CDR3 consists of 15 residues. The V and J ends lost 2 bases and 3 bases, in that order; junction bases with no gene match: 7. Germline CDR1 is MDHEN and CDR2 is SYDVKM. CDR3 amino acids: CASSLAPAGSYEQYF. The CDR3, as DNA: TGTGCCAGCAGTTTAGCTCCAGCGGGAAGCTACGAGCAGTACTTC.

CDR3 loop: CASSRDRGSGQPQHF. CDR3 DNA sequence: TGTGCCAGTAGTCGGGACAGGGGATCGGGTCAGCCCCAGCATTTT. This chain joins TRBV19 and TRBJ1-5; 10 nucleotides match TRBD1. The V gene's germline CDR1 is LNHDA and CDR2 SQIVND (reference sequence). This CDR3 contains 15 residues. Trimming cost V 5 bases and J 6 bases; bases outside gene matches: 7. The variable domain in full, completed from reference TRBV19 and TRBJ1-5, reads DGGITQSPKYLFRKEGQNVTLSCEQNLNHDAMYWYRQDPGQGLRLIYYSQIVNDFQKGDIAEGYSVSREKKESFPLTVTSAQKNPTAFYLCASSRDRGSGQPQHFGDGTRLSIL.

This clone has only one observation. This chain uses TRBV27 with TRBJ1-6; D remains unclear. The ends were cut back, 1 base at V and 7 bases at J, with 11 bases in the middle. CDR3 length: 15 residues. The germline gives CDR1 MNHEY, CDR2 SMNVEV (reference sequence). CDR3 coding DNA: TGTGCCAGCAGTTTATGGGCAGGCGCAAATTCACCCCTCCACTTT. It yields the protein CASSLWAGANSPLHF.

The chain couples TRBV5-4 to TRBJ1-2; the D is unclear. Looked up from germline, CDR1 is SGHNT and CDR2 is YYREEE (reference sequence). The CDR3 totals 14 residues. The V end lost 1 base, the J end lost 8 bases, and 15 bases lay between the germline ends. CDR3 protein: CASSLPSRVRGYTF. The CDR3 nucleotides are TGTGCCAGCAGCTTGCCCAGTCGGGTACGAGGCTACACCTTC.

The chain is built from TRBV18 and TRBJ1-2; D possibly corresponds to TRBD1 (5 bases). V lost 4 bases and J 8 bases, leaving 11 bases between the germline ends. This CDR3 has 12 amino acids. In germline, CDR1 is KGHSH, CDR2 LQKENI. CDR3 DNA sequence: TGTGCCAGCTCACGGGACCAGGGAGGCTACACCTTC. Amino acids: CASSRDQGGYTF.

This chain connects TRBV10-3 to TRBJ1-1; D remains ambiguous. The CDR3 length is 13 residues. Germline V gene lookup returns CDR1 ENHRY and CDR2 SYGVKD. Trimming removed 2 bases from V and 3 bases from J, with 7 bases in between. The DNA for the CDR3 is TGTGCCATCAGTGAGGAACGGGACACTGAAGCTTTCTTT. This gives the protein CAISEERDTEAFF.

The chain is built from TRBV7-9 and TRBJ2-5; TRBD1 matches at 7 bases. The CDR3 has 16 amino acids. V dropped 5 bases and J dropped 1; count of bases not matched to a gene: 10. Looked up from germline, CDR1 is SEHNR and CDR2 is FQNEAQ (reference sequence). The CDR3 DNA follows: TGTGCCAGCAGCCACTCGGGACAGCTAACCCAAGAGACCCAGTACTTC. It encodes CASSHSGQLTQETQYF.

Comment on this clone: An end of the junction does not agree with germline; a read error may underlie this. The chain combines TRBV10-3 with TRBJ1-1; 10 nucleotides match TRBD1. Germline lookup yields CDR1 ENHRY and CDR2 SYGVKD. The CDR3 is 16 residues long. In DNA, the CDR3 is TGTGCCAGCAGTACTGGACAGGGGGAGGGTTGGACTGAAGCTTTCTTT. Translation gives CASSTGQGEGWTEAFF.

This chain joins TRBV4-3 and TRBJ1-2; D not resolved. V was trimmed by 4 bases and J by 4 bases, leaving 19 bases between them. This CDR3 comprises 16 residues. Germline V lookup: CDR1 LGHNA, CDR2 YSLEER. The CDR3 region has the DNA TGCGCCAGCAGCCCGGCCTTCTACGGAAGCGCCTATGGCTACACCTTC. Protein product: CASSPAFYGSAYGYTF.

The rearrangement links TRBV9 to TRBJ2-7; TRBD1 agrees at 10 bases. V trimming: 3 bases; J trimming: 4 bases; junction bases outside the gene matches: 4. This CDR3 spans 14 amino acids. Germline V gene lookup returns CDR1 SGDLS and CDR2 YYNGEE. For the CDR3, the DNA is TGTGCCAGCAGCGACCGGGACAGGGGATACGAGCAGTACTTC. Residues: CASSDRDRGYEQYF.

The chain joins TRBV7-2 to TRBJ1-3, with a weak D call TRBD1 (5 bases). The CDR3 covers 16 residues. CDR1 and CDR2 from the germline V gene are SGHTA and FQGNSA. Trimming pared 5 bases from V and 4 bases from J, leaving 18 bases between. The DNA of the CDR3 is TGTGCCAGCAGCCCTCGTAACGGGGCAGCCGGAAACACCATATATTTT. It yields the protein CASSPRNGAAGNTIYF.

The chain links TRBV27 to TRBJ1-1; no reliable D call. CDR3 length: 14 residues. CDR1 is MNHEY and CDR2 is SMNVEV in the germline V gene (reference sequence). Trimming took 5 bases from V and 1 from J, leaving 11 bases between them. The CDR3 nucleotides read TGTGCCAGCAGTCCCCTCGGGCCGAACACTGAAGCTTTCTTT. Protein: CASSPLGPNTEAFF.

The rearrangement joins TRBV6-5 to TRBJ1-5; D is uncertain. The CDR3 is 15 amino acids. Germline CDR1 and CDR2: MNHEY and SVGAGI. Trimming took 6 bases from V and 3 from J, leaving 15 bases between them. The CDR3 bases are TGTGCCAGCAGAAGGGATCCCAATACCAATCAGCCCCAGCATTTT. It codes for CASRRDPNTNQPQHF.

The chain joins TRBV7-3 to TRBJ2-6, with 14 positions matching TRBD2. Looked up from germline, CDR1 is SGHTA and CDR2 is FQGTGA. The CDR3 consists of 17 residues. V trimming: 5 bases; J trimming: 2 bases; junction bases outside the gene matches: 2. This CDR3 reads CASSGTSGRAGANVLTF. CDR3 nucleotide sequence: TGTGCCAGCAGCGGGACTAGCGGGAGAGCTGGGGCCAACGTCCTGACTTTC.